This T cell receptor (beta chain) was retrieved from a study of brain metastases from non-small cell lung cancer. Assay: immunoSEQ multiplex PCR; the TCRdb copy retains only in-frame clones and omits some. The data show 2,500 or so clones, approximately 90% seen once. Trimming left V 2 bases short and J 7 bases short, with 11 bases between. This CDR3 region has 13 residues. Germline V CDR1 and CDR2: MNHEY, SMNVEV (reference sequence). The V gene is TRBV27, the J gene TRBJ1-1; perhaps TRBD1 as D (5 bases). The sample consisted of primary lung tumor tissue. The receptor was isolated from a donor aged 40 or over with non-small cell lung cancer. DNA of the CDR3: TGTGCCAGCAGTTTAAAAGGACATGATGAAGCTTTCTTT. Its protein is CASSLKGHDEAFF.